This entry lists 32 T cell receptor beta chains sequenced from one sample in a study of blood T cell repertoires in COVID-19. Assay used: immunoSEQ multiplex PCR; TCRdb lists only in-frame clones, some missing. The data contain around 150,000 clones, approximately 90% of them singletons. The specimen sequenced was peripheral blood. The receptor set was obtained from a woman between 35 and 50 years old with acute or convalescent COVID-19.

This clone was observed a handful of times. The genes are TRBV29-1 and TRBJ1-3; D gene ambiguous. V shed 7 bases and J shed 3 bases, with 7 bases lying between them. The germline V gene encodes CDR1 SQVTM and CDR2 ANQGSEA. The CDR3 is 11 residues long. Here the CDR3 reads CSEQIGNTIYF. CDR3 DNA: TGCAGCGAACAGATTGGAAACACCATATATTTT.

CDR3 region: CASSVVGTDTQYF. The CDR3 nucleotides read TGTGCCAGCAGCGTAGTAGGCACAGATACGCAGTATTTT. The chain uses TRBV9 and TRBJ2-3; no definite D call. Trimming cost V 0 bases and J 1 base, with 3 bases left between them. The CDR3 contains 13 residues. From germline, CDR1 is SGDLS and CDR2 YYNGEE.

The chain is built from TRBV7-8 and TRBJ2-5; perhaps TRBD1 as D (5 bases). The CDR3 extends over 14 amino acids. The V end was cut by 1 base, the J end by 5 bases, with 11 bases between. Germline V lookup: CDR1 SGHVS, CDR2 FQNEAQ. CDR3: CASSLGSRVETQYF. CDR3 in DNA: TGTGCCAGCAGCTTAGGGTCCAGGGTGGAGACCCAGTACTTC.

The J gene is TRBJ2-1, the V gene TRBV7-2; 13 nucleotides line up with TRBD2. The CDR3 sequence is 15 residues long. V gave up 4 bases and J gave up 10 bases; unmatched junction bases: 7. In germline, CDR1 is SGHTA, CDR2 FQGNSA. Here the CDR3 reads CASSSRTSGGDEQFF. DNA of the CDR3: TGTGCCAGCAGCTCCCGGACTAGCGGGGGCGACGAGCAGTTCTTC.

V gene TRBV4-3 combines with J gene TRBJ1-2; possible D gene TRBD1, 5 bases. Germline CDR1 reads LGHNA; CDR2 reads YSLEER. Trimming removed 0 bases at V and 5 bases at J, with 22 bases between. The CDR3 contains 18 residues. The CDR3 nucleotides read TGCGCCAGCAGCCAAGAGGGGACCGGGACTGCCGGGGGATATGGCTACACCTTC. It translates to CASSQEGTGTAGGYGYTF.

The chain links TRBV6-5 to TRBJ1-6; 9 bases fit TRBD1. The CDR3 extends over 15 amino acids. Trimming took 2 bases from V and 6 from J; bases not matched to a gene: 2. The germline gives CDR1 MNHEY, CDR2 SVGAGI. In DNA, the CDR3 is TGTGCCAGCAGTTACCTGGGACAGGGTAATTCACCCCTCCACTTT. Amino acid sequence: CASSYLGQGNSPLHF.

This clone has more than one count but fewer than ten. The genes are TRBV4-3 and TRBJ1-2; weak D call: TRBD1 (5 bases). The germline V and J ends were trimmed by 0 bases and 4 bases, with 9 bases remaining between them. CDR3 length equals 14 residues. Germline V gene lookup returns CDR1 LGHNA and CDR2 YSLEER. The chain's CDR3 is CASSQEAGPYGYTF. In nucleotides, the CDR3 is TGCGCCAGCAGCCAAGAGGCAGGGCCCTATGGCTACACCTTC.

The rearrangement joins TRBV3-1 (or the pseudogene TRBV3-2) to TRBJ1-5, with D possibly being TRBD1 (5 bases). Looked up from germline, CDR1 is LGHDT and CDR2 is YNNKEL (reference sequence). This CDR3 spans 14 amino acids. Trimming stripped 4 bases from V and 2 bases from J, with 9 bases between. The CDR3 region has the DNA TGTGCCAGCAGCCTCGGAGGGGGCAATCAGCCCCAGCATTTT. Translation gives CASSLGGGNQPQHF.

The chain is built from TRBV28 and TRBJ1-1, with D possibly matching TRBD1 (6 bases). The CDR3 runs to 11 residues. Germline V CDR1 and CDR2: MDHEN, SYDVKM. V was pared by 3 bases and J by 10 bases, with 9 bases between. CDR3 DNA sequence: TGTGCCAGCAGTTTCGGCAGGGGAGCTTTCTTT. It codes for CASSFGRGAFF.

This chain links TRBV29-1 with TRBJ2-7; D may be TRBD1 (6 bases). The V gene lost 4 bases and the J gene lost 5 bases, with 12 bases spanning the gap. The germline gives CDR1 SQVTM, CDR2 ANQGSEA. The CDR3 runs to 12 residues. The CDR3 coding sequence is TGCAGCGTTGCAACAGGGCTGGACGAGCAGTACTTC. The encoded protein is CSVATGLDEQYF.

The chain couples TRBV7-8 to TRBJ1-2; no clear D. V was trimmed by 3 bases and J by 2 bases, leaving 7 bases between them. Germline V gives CDR1 SGHVS, CDR2 FQNEAQ. This CDR3 region has 13 residues. CDR3 DNA sequence: TGTGCCAGCAGCTTTAACACAAACTATGGCTACACCTTC. Protein sequence: CASSFNTNYGYTF.

The genes are TRBV15 and TRBJ2-7; D gene ambiguous. The germline V and J ends were trimmed by 3 bases and 2 bases, with 11 bases remaining between them. CDR3 length: 14 amino acids. The germline V gene encodes CDR1 LNHNV and CDR2 YYDKDF (reference sequence). The CDR3 DNA is TGTGCCACCAGCAGTACGGCGGATACCTACGAGCAGTACTTC. Translation gives CATSSTADTYEQYF.

This chain links TRBV4-1 with TRBJ1-1; D call uncertain. The CDR3 runs to 12 residues. Germline V gives CDR1 MGHRA, CDR2 YSYEKL. Trimming stripped 1 base from V and 8 bases from J, with 8 bases between. CDR3 nucleotides: TGCGCCAGCAGCCAAGGGGCATCCGAAGCTTTCTTT. Translating it yields CASSQGASEAFF.

CDR3 protein: CSVPGQNYGYTF. For the CDR3, the DNA is TGCAGCGTCCCTGGACAAAACTATGGCTACACCTTC. The chain uses TRBV29-1 and TRBJ1-2, with D possibly being TRBD1 (5 bases). V was shortened by 6 bases and J by 2 bases, with 10 bases between the two germline ends. The CDR3 runs 12 residues. Germline V CDR1 and CDR2: SQVTM, ANQGSEA. Using reference TRBV29-1 and TRBJ1-2 for the parts outside the CDR3, the full variable domain is SAVISQKPSRDICQRGTSLTIQCQVDSQVTMMFWYRQQPGQSLTLIATANQGSEATYESGFVIDKFPISRPNLTFSTLTVSNMSPEDSSIYLCSVPGQNYGYTFGSGTRLTVV.

The J gene is TRBJ1-1, the V gene TRBV7-3, with D possibly being TRBD1 (5 bases). The germline V and J ends were trimmed by 4 bases and 0 bases, with 12 bases remaining between them. The CDR3 spans 15 residues. Germline V gene data show CDR1 as SGHTA and CDR2 as FQGTGA. The CDR3 region is CASSSLGQLNTEAFF. Here the CDR3 DNA reads TGTGCCAGCAGCTCGCTTGGACAACTGAACACTGAAGCTTTCTTT. Together with reference TRBV7-3 and TRBJ1-1, the CDR3 gives the full variable domain: GAGVSQTPSNKVTEKGKYVELRCDPISGHTALYWYRQSLGQGPEFLIYFQGTGAADDSGLPNDRFFAVRPEGSVSTLKIQRTERGDSAVYLCASSSLGQLNTEAFFGQGTRLTVV.

V is TRBV3-1 (or the pseudogene TRBV3-2) and J is TRBJ2-7, with 9 nucleotides matching TRBD1. The V segment lost 0 bases and the J segment 7 bases; nucleotides outside the gene matches: 4. This CDR3 contains 14 residues. Germline V gene lookup returns CDR1 LGHDT and CDR2 YNNKEL (reference sequence). The chain's CDR3 is CASSQDGTGREQYF. The CDR3 coding sequence is TGTGCCAGCAGCCAAGATGGGACAGGGAGGGAGCAGTACTTC.

CDR3 in amino acids: CATRKSSAPGGNQPQHF. The CDR3 bases are TGTGCCACCAGAAAGTCCAGTGCCCCGGGGGGCAATCAGCCCCAGCATTTT. The genes are TRBV28 and TRBJ1-5; weak D call: TRBD1 (5 bases). CDR1 and CDR2 from the germline V gene are MDHEN and SYDVKM. There are 17 residues in the CDR3. V was shortened by 10 bases and J by 2 bases, with 24 bases between the two germline ends.

This chain joins TRBV12-3 or TRBV12-4 and TRBJ2-3, with unresolved D. The CDR3 consists of 13 residues. The V end lost 3 bases, the J end lost 0 bases, and 4 bases lay between the germline ends. CDR3 DNA sequence: TGTGCCAGCAGTTTCGGTAGCACAGATACGCAGTATTTT. This encodes CASSFGSTDTQYF.

CDR3 sequence: CASSWREGAVEQFF. The DNA for the CDR3 is TGCGCCAGCAGCTGGCGCGAGGGGGCAGTGGAGCAGTTCTTC. The genes are TRBV5-1 and TRBJ2-1, with TRBD1 matching 7 bases. The CDR3 contains 14 residues. CDR1 is SGHRS, CDR2 YFSETQ, per germline. With 3 bases clipped from V and 10 bases from J, the junction kept 10 bases outside the gene matches. Filled out from reference TRBV5-1 and TRBJ2-1, the complete variable domain reads KAGVTQTPRYLIKTRGQQVTLSCSPISGHRSVSWYQQTPGQGLQFLFEYFSETQRNKGNFPGRFSGRQFSNSRSEMNVSTLELGDSALYLCASSWREGAVEQFFGPGTRLTVL.

This chain joins TRBV4-1 and TRBJ1-3; D might be TRBD1 (6 bases). Trimming removed 4 bases from V and 3 bases from J, with 13 bases in between. Germline CDR1 reads MGHRA; CDR2 reads YSYEKL. The CDR3 totals 15 residues. The CDR3 region is CASSPGQIVGNTIYF. The DNA of the CDR3 is TGCGCCAGCAGCCCCGGACAGATCGTTGGAAACACCATATATTTT.

This clone was observed a single time. The chain combines TRBV7-2 with TRBJ1-4; 8 nucleotides align to TRBD1. V gave up 3 bases and J gave up 0 bases; unmatched junction bases: 6. The CDR3 length is 17 residues. Germline CDR1 is SGHTA and CDR2 is FQGNSA. CDR3 region: CASSLRTGSATNEKLFF. The CDR3 nucleotides are TGTGCCAGCAGCTTGAGGACAGGGTCCGCAACTAATGAAAAACTGTTTTTT.

This clone was seen a handful of times. The rearrangement joins TRBV6-6 to TRBJ2-7; no definite D call. This CDR3 has 12 residues. In germline, CDR1 is MNHNY, CDR2 SVGAGI (reference sequence). CDR3 bases: TGTGTTAGTTCCGGCGGAACGTACGAGCAGTACTTC. Translated: CVSSGGTYEQYF.

The V call is TRBV9, the J call TRBJ2-1, with 7 bases aligning to TRBD2. The germline CDR1 and CDR2 sequences are SGDLS and YYNGEE. CDR3 length: 15 residues. With V trimmed by 0 bases and J by 3 bases, 3 bases remained unmatched. CDR3 in DNA: TGTGCCAGCAGCGTAGGGCCTAGCGGCTACAATGAGCAGTTCTTC. This gives the protein CASSVGPSGYNEQFF.

The chain has TRBV24-1 and TRBJ2-3; 9 nucleotides line up with TRBD1. The CDR3 is 18 amino acids. Germline-derived CDR1 and CDR2 are KGHDR and SFDVKD. V dropped 4 bases and J dropped 1; count of bases not matched to a gene: 11. The CDR3 coding sequence is TGTGCCACCAGTGACACCCCGGGACAGGGTTTCGGCACAGATACGCAGTATTTT. Its translation is CATSDTPGQGFGTDTQYF.

V and J are TRBV7-2 and TRBJ1-6, with unresolved D. The CDR3 is made up of 13 amino acids. CDR1 is SGHTA, CDR2 FQGNSA, per germline. Trimming took 5 bases from V and 8 from J, leaving 10 bases between them. DNA for the CDR3: TGTGCCAGCAGCGTTTTTGCGGATTCACCCCTCCACTTT. It specifies CASSVFADSPLHF.

This clone is a singleton in its sample. The chain links TRBV4-3 to TRBJ2-7, with TRBD2 as a possible D gene (5 bases). The CDR3 loop spans 15 amino acids. Trimming stripped 4 bases from V and 1 base from J, with 14 bases between. CDR1 LGHNA and CDR2 YSLEER come from the germline V gene. The CDR3 DNA reads TGCGCCAGCAGCCCGACCGCCGCGGGTTCCTACGAGCAGTACTTC. Protein sequence: CASSPTAAGSYEQYF.

The genes are TRBV18 and TRBJ1-2, with D possibly matching TRBD1 (5 bases). V was cut by 6 bases and J by 1 base, with 9 bases left in between. CDR1 and CDR2 (germline): KGHSH, LQKENI. The CDR3 extends over 13 amino acids. CDR3 residues: CASSPDINYGYTF. For the CDR3, the DNA is TGTGCCAGCTCTCCGGACATTAACTATGGCTACACCTTC.

This chain uses TRBV5-1 with TRBJ2-7; TRBD1 aligns across 9 bases. Germline-derived CDR1 and CDR2 are SGHRS and YFSETQ. CDR3 length equals 14 residues. Losses at the gene ends were 4 bases for V and 1 base for J; bases not matched to a gene: 3. CDR3 residues: CASSPGQGSYEQYF. The CDR3 bases are TGCGCCAGCAGCCCGGGACAGGGTTCCTACGAGCAGTACTTC.

The chain employs TRBV5-1 and TRBJ2-1; maybe TRBD1 (5 bases). CDR1 is SGHRS, CDR2 YFSETQ, per germline. The length of the CDR3 is 15 residues. Deletions cut 1 base from V and 6 bases from J, with 14 bases between. CDR3 nucleotide sequence: TGCGCCAGCAGCTTGAAGTGGCAGGGAAGCAATGAGCAGTTCTTC. This encodes CASSLKWQGSNEQFF. Full variable domain (missing parts from reference TRBV5-1 and TRBJ2-1): KAGVTQTPRYLIKTRGQQVTLSCSPISGHRSVSWYQQTPGQGLQFLFEYFSETQRNKGNFPGRFSGRQFSNSRSEMNVSTLELGDSALYLCASSLKWQGSNEQFFGPGTRLTVL.

The chain is built from TRBV24-1 and TRBJ2-1; 8 nucleotides match TRBD1. V was pared by 7 bases and J by 7 bases, with 11 bases of the junction left unmatched. Per germline, CDR1 KGHDR and CDR2 SFDVKD. There are 15 residues in the CDR3. Here the CDR3 reads CATSEGQGILNEQFF. The CDR3 nucleotides read TGTGCCACCAGCGAAGGACAGGGAATTTTGAATGAGCAGTTCTTC.

The gene calls are TRBV3-1 (or the pseudogene TRBV3-2) and TRBJ2-7; TRBD2 matches 7 bases. The J segment lost 1 base and the V segment lost 0 bases, leaving 6 bases of the junction unmatched. Germline CDR1 reads LGHDT; CDR2 reads YNNKEL (reference sequence). There are 16 residues in the CDR3. In DNA form, the CDR3 reads TGTGCCAGCAGCCAAGAGAACCTAGCGGCATCCTACGAGCAGTACTTC. It yields the protein CASSQENLAASYEQYF.

The CDR3 is CASSDGRTGGPYEQYF. The CDR3, as DNA: TGTGCCAGCAGTGATGGGCGGACGGGAGGCCCCTACGAGCAGTACTTC. The chain recombines TRBV25-1 with TRBJ2-7; 7 nucleotides match TRBD2. The CDR3 runs 16 residues. The junction had 10 bases not matched to a gene; V was cut back by 3 bases and J by 2 bases. CDR1 MGHDK and CDR2 SYGVNS come from the germline V gene.